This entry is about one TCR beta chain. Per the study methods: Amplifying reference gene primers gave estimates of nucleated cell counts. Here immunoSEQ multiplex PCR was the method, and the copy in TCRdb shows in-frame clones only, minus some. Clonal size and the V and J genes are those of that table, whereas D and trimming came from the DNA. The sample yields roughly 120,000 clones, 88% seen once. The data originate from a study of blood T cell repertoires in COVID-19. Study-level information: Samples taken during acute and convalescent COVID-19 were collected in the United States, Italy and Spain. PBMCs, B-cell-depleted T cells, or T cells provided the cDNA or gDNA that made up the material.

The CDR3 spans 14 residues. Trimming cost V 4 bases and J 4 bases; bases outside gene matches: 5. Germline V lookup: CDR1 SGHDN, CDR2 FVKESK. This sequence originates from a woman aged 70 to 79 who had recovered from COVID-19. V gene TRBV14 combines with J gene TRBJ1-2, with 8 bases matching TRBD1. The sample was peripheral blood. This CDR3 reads CASSRGQGAYGYTF. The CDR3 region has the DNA TGTGCCAGCAGCCGGGGTCAGGGGGCCTATGGCTACACCTTC.